The rows below give T cell receptor beta chains drawn from one sample of a study of T cells in localized non-small cell lung cancer. Sequencing was performed with immunoSEQ multiplex PCR; in TCRdb, only in-frame clones are kept and a portion is missing. The sample records tens of thousands of clones, approximately 88% being singletons. The material sequenced was peripheral blood, taken before any cancer treatment. Source of these receptors: a man between 40 and 69 years old with stage I squamous cell lung carcinoma. The CDR3 runs from the conserved cysteine through the conserved F or W. The order of the fields is V gene, J gene, CDR3 protein.

>TRBV5-1|TRBJ2-1
CASSRTSGSNEQFF
>TRBV21-1|TRBJ1-2
CASSKRGPGGHYGYTF
>TRBV7-9|TRBJ1-5
CASSPAGGGNQPQHF
>TRBV4-1|TRBJ2-5
CASSRLPLRGIGTQYF
>TRBV4-2|TRBJ2-1
CASSPRLAGLIPTYNEQFF
>TRBV6-5|TRBJ1-2
CASSLGQANYGYTF
>TRBV12-5|TRBJ2-3
CASGRGGDSDTQYF
>TRBV6-5|TRBJ1-2
CASSYGTAANYGYTF
>TRBV19|TRBJ1-3
CASRPGGLSLGNTIYF
>TRBV5-6|TRBJ1-4
CASSWIGGTKNEKLFF
>TRBV18|TRBJ2-7
CASSPQGNEQYF
>TRBV7-9|TRBJ2-2
CASSTGQGWRTGELFF
>TRBV4-2|TRBJ2-1
CASSLRDRAGRDEQFF
>TRBV19|TRBJ1-3
CASSTTGLNSGNTIYF
>TRBV5-1|TRBJ1-6
CASSLFSSYNSPLHF
>TRBV9|TRBJ2-1
CASSGGAWNEQFF
>TRBV7-2|TRBJ2-7
CASSLFHGTASSYEQYF
>TRBV5-1|TRBJ1-5
CASSLVGEGQPQHF
>TRBV5-4|TRBJ2-4
CASRRDRDPKNIQYF
>TRBV5-6|TRBJ1-2
CASSQYRGLNSYGYTF
>TRBV9|TRBJ2-3
CASSMPRLGGTDTQYF
>TRBV10-3|TRBJ2-5
CAIRPAYTGIQTQYF
>TRBV5-6|TRBJ1-5
CASSLVGDQPQHF
>TRBV2|TRBJ1-2
CASSEPGFGYTF
>TRBV5-4|TRBJ2-7
CASRIGTGGAKFYEQYF
>TRBV10-3|TRBJ2-1
CAISGRGRGAVYNEQFF
>TRBV7-3|TRBJ2-7
CASSLAPGGFYEQYF
>TRBV5-6|TRBJ1-3
CASSLRGPGNTIYF
>TRBV4-3|TRBJ1-2
CASSQGTGARGNYGYTF
>TRBV6-5|TRBJ1-2
CASSWGLTENYGYTF
>TRBV28|TRBJ1-2
CASRQNRVYGYTF
>TRBV5-1|TRBJ1-5
CASRLGQGESGPQHF
>TRBV5-1|TRBJ1-1
CASSLGGGGPNTEAFF
>TRBV10-3|TRBJ1-4
CAIKGGEGEKLFF
>TRBV19|TRBJ1-6
CASSIGGLSGPLHF
>TRBV5-1|TRBJ2-5
CASSLFGNAQETQYF
>TRBV10-3|TRBJ2-7
CAISGSSSYEQYF
>TRBV6-6|TRBJ1-5
CASSPSTGSNQPQHF
>TRBV18|TRBJ2-3
CASSPRDRGTDTQYF
>TRBV6-1|TRBJ2-1
CASSAGDLWSEQFF
>TRBV28|TRBJ2-2
CASTIGQGRTGELFF
>TRBV2|TRBJ1-5
CASSVSKVSNQPQHF
>TRBV11-2|TRBJ1-2
CASSQGQNYGYTF
>TRBV27|TRBJ2-6
CASSLEVGSSTRGANVLTF
>TRBV7-2|TRBJ1-6
CASSITGSPLHF
>TRBV7-3|TRBJ2-1
CASSLGGTSPTNEQFF
>TRBV6-6|TRBJ2-7
CASSRDSYEQYF
>TRBV19|TRBJ2-5
CASRSGQQETQYF
>TRBV6-5|TRBJ1-1
CASSKDPVQLAFF
>TRBV28|TRBJ2-1
CASSLSGGGQFF
>TRBV21-1|TRBJ1-2
CASSKGDSQNYGYTF
>TRBV5-1|TRBJ1-4
CASSLGGLGEKLFF
>TRBV2|TRBJ1-5
CASSEYEDQPQHF
>TRBV11-3|TRBJ1-1
CASSLGPVMNTEAFF
>TRBV6-1|TRBJ2-3
CASSSIGTDTQYF
>TRBV7-6|TRBJ1-5
CASSLSSLTGPQHF
>TRBV11-2|TRBJ1-4
CASSLLGGWGAGEKLFF
>TRBV5-1|TRBJ2-5
CASSLEGGSETQYF
>TRBV10-3|TRBJ2-3
CATRTEGTDTQYF
>TRBV4-1|TRBJ2-1
CASSQVAGTGANEQFF